This TCR beta chain comes out of a study of tumor and adjacent non-tumor tissue in lung cancer (dated by TCRdb to the late 2010s). Looking at the study overall: By cancer type, the cohort comprised some 13 adenocarcinoma patients, a couple of squamous cell carcinoma patients and 1 small cell lung cancer patient. The study compared bulk TCRbeta repertoires between lung tumor tissue and matched distant non-tumor lung tissue from over 12 lung cancer patients. For each patient, one tumor sample and one normal lung sample were taken, giving about 29 paired specimens that underwent TCRbeta CDR3 sequencing. The approximately 15 patients were aged roughly 30 to 80 years, included about 10 men and 5 women, and had TNM stage I to III disease. In total, sequencing yielded 130,000,000 or so productive TCRbeta reads, which works out to an average of around 4.2 million reads per sample. Overall study results and their limits: Significantly higher TCR diversity was found in younger patients, and higher tumor TCR diversity was associated with shorter overall and disease-free survival. Tumor tissue showed significantly higher TCR diversity (inverse Simpson) than normal lung tissue, at 431.37 vs 166.20 (P = 0.0075, Mann-Whitney U test). The sequencing platform is not named in the methods, and unique molecular identifiers are not mentioned. In normal lung, the top 100 clones accounted for a significantly larger cumulative share of the repertoire than in tumor tissue. Peripheral blood was not sequenced, so blood TCRbeta repertoires in these lung cancer patients were not examined. Only about 15 patients were included in the cohort, and the need for larger samples and more detailed clinical data was noted by the authors.

CDR1 and CDR2, per the germline V gene, are SGHRS and YFSETQ. Trimming takes 0 bases from V and 2 bases from J, and the germline ends sit 9 bases apart. From the cysteine up to the phenylalanine, the CDR3 has a length of 14 residues. The CDR3 DNA has 42 bases and is translated from base 1. This clonotype was counted many times. Its antigen has not been determined. Base qualities are not at hand, and no much larger clone is one base apart. RNA was isolated from bulk unsorted tissue, and RNA quality was assessed with a NanoDrop ND-1000 and an Agilent 2100. The normal lung samples consisted of distant non-tumor tissue collected more than 3 cm from the tumor edge. The donors were newly diagnosed lung cancer patients admitted for thoracic surgery in China from August to November 2014 who had not received prior chemotherapy. The study excluded patients who had received radiotherapy or chemotherapy before or who had another cancer at the same time. Pieces of surgical tissue measuring roughly 1-2 cm3 were kept in RNAlater solution and stored at -80 degrees C until use.

Receptors were amplified or captured by multiplex PCR. Instrument used: Illumina HiSeq 2500. Following protocols modified from ARM-PCR, the researchers constructed TCRbeta libraries through three rounds of nested PCR with primers (Table S4). PCR products of 200-500 bp were gel-excised and purified with the QIAquick gel extraction kit before sequencing. In the paper's pipeline: Trimmomatic was used to clean the reads, FLASH merged the cleaned reads into complete CDR3 sequences, and MiTCR assigned the sequences to V(D)J germline segments. Clonal diversity was calculated as the inverse Simpson's index using VDJtools. In-frame sequences lacking a premature stop codon were counted as productive reads. The public reads were run again by TCRdb, first through fastp at Q25 and then through MiXCR, and only productive beta chains were kept. Entries that share a CDR3 protein sequence are merged under the most common genes and DNA. These V and J calls are TCRdb output, not the study's own analysis. For this sample the table gives fewer than 55,000 distinct CDR3 sequences, of which around 67% were detected only once. The biggest ten clones account for around a fifth of the sample.

Sequencing used distant non-tumor lung tissue. The clonotype was recovered from a woman in her thirties or forties with non-small cell lung cancer. In this chain, TRBV5-1 is recombined with TRBJ2-7, with the D gene call left open. At the DNA level, the sequence is TGCGCCAGCAGCTTGGCGGCCAAGGCCTACGAGCAGTACTTC. Translation gives CASSLAAKAYEQYF. The CDR3, completed at both ends by the reference TRBV5-1 and TRBJ2-7 genes, gives the full variable domain KAGVTQTPRYLIKTRGQQVTLSCSPISGHRSVSWYQQTPGQGLQFLFEYFSETQRNKGNFPGRFSGRQFSNSRSEMNVSTLELGDSALYLCASSLAAKAYEQYFGPGTRLTVT.